Sequencing of this T cell receptor beta chain was carried out in a study of T cell repertoires in cytomegalovirus infection. The CDR3 runs to 16 residues. The V gene's germline CDR1 is SGHAT and CDR2 FQNNGV. The germline V and J ends were trimmed by 1 base and 4 bases, with 17 bases remaining between them. TCRdb analysed the reads with MiXCR anew, one entry per CDR3 protein. Counted here are a few hundred thousand distinct CDR3 sequences, 25% to 35% occurring once; the ten biggest clones make up roughly a sixth. With respect to this clonotype: Its antigen is currently unknown.

The source material was cultured PBMCs, sampled from culture after CMV antigen stimulation. The chain recombines TRBV11-2 with TRBJ2-7; D tentatively fits TRBD1 or TRBD2 (6 bases each). The source is a human donor in good health (CMV status not recorded). Some clones in this sample may be carry-over from other donors' samples. Here the CDR3 reads CASSLGRGALAYEQYV. The DNA of the CDR3 is TGTGCCAGCAGCTTAGGGAGGGGGGCGCTTGCATACGAGCAGTACGTC.